This TCR beta chain was sequenced in a study of cytomegalovirus exposure and HLA in healthy donors. About the study: Across almost 400 genotyped donors, over 70% landed in the Caucasian-associated ancestry cluster. General study points: Researchers catalogued about 150 TCR beta chains as cytomegalovirus-associated. When a later analysis was performed, an Asian-associated ancestry cluster reportedly had fewer N-insertions than the roughly 690-donor mean.

V dropped 0 bases and J dropped 5 bases, with 18 bases sitting between them. CDR1 and CDR2 from the germline V gene are SGHKS and YYEKEE (reference sequence). CDR3 length: 17 amino acids. This PCR relied on a set of 60 Vbeta primers and 13 Jbeta primers. Clones were sequenced by immunoSEQ multiplex PCR, and TCRdb holds only the in-frame ones, with some missing. The sample holds about 72,000 clones, roughly four fifths seen once. About this clone: Its specificity is not known.

The chain couples TRBV5-5 to TRBJ2-1; D is unresolved. The receptor's source is a young man in good health and CMV-seronegative. Sequencing used PBMCs. The CDR3 DNA sequence: TGTGCCAGCAGCTTGGACTTTTGGGCCGGAATTGACAATGAGCAGTTCTTC. As protein: CASSLDFWAGIDNEQFF.